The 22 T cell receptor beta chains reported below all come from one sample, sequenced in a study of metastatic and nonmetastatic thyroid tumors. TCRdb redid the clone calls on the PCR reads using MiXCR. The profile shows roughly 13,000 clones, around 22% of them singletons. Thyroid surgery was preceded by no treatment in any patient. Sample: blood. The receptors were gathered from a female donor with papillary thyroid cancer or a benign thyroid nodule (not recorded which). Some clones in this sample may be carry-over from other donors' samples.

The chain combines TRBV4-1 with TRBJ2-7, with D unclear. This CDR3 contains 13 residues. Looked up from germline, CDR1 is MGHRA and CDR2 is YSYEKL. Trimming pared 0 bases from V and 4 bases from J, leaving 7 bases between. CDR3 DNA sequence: TGCGCCAGCAGCCAAGATTTACCATACGAGCAGTACTTC. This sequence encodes CASSQDLPYEQYF.

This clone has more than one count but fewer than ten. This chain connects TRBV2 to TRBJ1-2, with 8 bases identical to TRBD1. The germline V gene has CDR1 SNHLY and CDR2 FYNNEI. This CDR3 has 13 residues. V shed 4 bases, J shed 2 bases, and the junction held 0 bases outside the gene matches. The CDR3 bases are TGTGCCAGCAGTGGGACAGGGAACTATGGCTACACCTTC. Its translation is CASSGTGNYGYTF. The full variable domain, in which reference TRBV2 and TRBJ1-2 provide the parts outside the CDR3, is EPEVTQTPSHQVTQMGQEVILRCVPISNHLYFYWYRQILGQKVEFLVSFYNNEISEKSEIFDDQFSVERPDGSNFTLKIRSTKLEDSAMYFCASSGTGNYGYTFGSGTRLTVV.

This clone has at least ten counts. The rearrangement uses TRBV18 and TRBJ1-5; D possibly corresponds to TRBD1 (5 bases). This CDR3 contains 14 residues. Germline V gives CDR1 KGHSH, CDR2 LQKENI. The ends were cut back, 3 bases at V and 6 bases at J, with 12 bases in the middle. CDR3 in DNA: TGTGCCAGCTCACCGGGGGGGGAGTCTCAGCCCCAGCATTTT. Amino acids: CASSPGGESQPQHF.

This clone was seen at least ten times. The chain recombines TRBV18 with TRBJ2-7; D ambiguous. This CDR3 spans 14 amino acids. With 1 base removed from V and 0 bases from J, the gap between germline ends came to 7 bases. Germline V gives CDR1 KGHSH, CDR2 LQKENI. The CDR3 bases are TGTGCCAGCTCACCACGCCTGAGCTCCTACGAGCAGTACTTC. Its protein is CASSPRLSSYEQYF.

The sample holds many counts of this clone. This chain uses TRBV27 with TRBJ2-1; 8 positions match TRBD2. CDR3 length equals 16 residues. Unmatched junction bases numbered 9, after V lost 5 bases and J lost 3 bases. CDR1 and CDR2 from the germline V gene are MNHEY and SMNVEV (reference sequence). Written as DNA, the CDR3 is TGTGCCAGCAGTCCCCCCGGGACTAGGGGCTACAATGAGCAGTTCTTC. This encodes CASSPPGTRGYNEQFF.

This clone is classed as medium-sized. The CDR3, as DNA: TGTGCCAGCAGGACAACAGGGGCCTACGAGCAGTACTTC. Amino acid sequence: CASRTTGAYEQYF. V is TRBV6-2 or TRBV6-3 and J is TRBJ2-7; 7 bases fit TRBD1. CDR3 length: 13 amino acids. With V trimmed by 6 bases and J by 2 bases, 4 bases remained unmatched. Germline assignment: CDR1 MNHEY and CDR2 SVGEGT.

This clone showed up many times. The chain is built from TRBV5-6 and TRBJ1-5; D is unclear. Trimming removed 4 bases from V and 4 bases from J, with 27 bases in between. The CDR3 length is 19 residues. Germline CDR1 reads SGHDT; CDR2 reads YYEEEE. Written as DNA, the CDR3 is TGTGCCAGCAGCGGACGACCGGCGGTGGATCCGAAGAATAATCAGCCCCAGCATTTT. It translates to CASSGRPAVDPKNNQPQHF.

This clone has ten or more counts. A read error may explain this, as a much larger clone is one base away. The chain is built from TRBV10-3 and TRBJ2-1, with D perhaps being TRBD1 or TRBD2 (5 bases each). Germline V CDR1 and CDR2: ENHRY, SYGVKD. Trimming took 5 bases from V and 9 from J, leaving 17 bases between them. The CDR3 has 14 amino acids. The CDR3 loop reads CAISRGGPGTEQFF. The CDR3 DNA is TGTGCCATCAGTAGGGGCGGGCCGGGGACTGAGCAGTTCTTC.

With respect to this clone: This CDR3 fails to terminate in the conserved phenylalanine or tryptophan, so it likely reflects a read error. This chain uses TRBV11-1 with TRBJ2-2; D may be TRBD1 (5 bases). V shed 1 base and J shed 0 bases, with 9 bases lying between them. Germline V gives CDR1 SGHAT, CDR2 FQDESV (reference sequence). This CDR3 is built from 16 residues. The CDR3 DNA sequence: TGTGCCAGCAGCTTAGTTCACAGGACGAACACCGGGGAGCTGTTTTCT. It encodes CASSLVHRTNTGELFS.

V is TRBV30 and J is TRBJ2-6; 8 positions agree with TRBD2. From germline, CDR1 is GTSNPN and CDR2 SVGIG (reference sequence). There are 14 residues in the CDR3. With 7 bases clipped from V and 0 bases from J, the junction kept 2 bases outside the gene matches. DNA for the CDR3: TGTGCCTATAGCGGGGCCTCTGGGGCCAACGTCCTGACTTTC. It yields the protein CAYSGASGANVLTF.

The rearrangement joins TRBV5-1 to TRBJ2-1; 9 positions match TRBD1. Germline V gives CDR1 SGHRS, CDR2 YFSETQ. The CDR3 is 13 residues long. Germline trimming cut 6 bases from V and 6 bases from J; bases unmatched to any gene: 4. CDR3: CASTWTGVNEQFF. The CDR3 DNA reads TGCGCCAGCACCTGGACAGGGGTCAATGAGCAGTTCTTC.

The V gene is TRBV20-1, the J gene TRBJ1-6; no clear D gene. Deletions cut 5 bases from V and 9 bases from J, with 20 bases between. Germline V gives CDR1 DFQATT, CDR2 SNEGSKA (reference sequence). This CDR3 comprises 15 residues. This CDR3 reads CSAPPTGGDSSPLHF. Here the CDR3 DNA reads TGCAGTGCTCCCCCGACGGGTGGGGATAGTTCACCCCTCCACTTT.

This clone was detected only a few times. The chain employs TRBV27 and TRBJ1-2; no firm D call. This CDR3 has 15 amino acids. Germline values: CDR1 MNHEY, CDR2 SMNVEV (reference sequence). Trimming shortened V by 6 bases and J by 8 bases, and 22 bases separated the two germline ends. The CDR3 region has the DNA TGTGCCAGCAGCCAAGGTCCGCTCCGGGGATCCGGCTACACCTTC. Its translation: CASSQGPLRGSGYTF.

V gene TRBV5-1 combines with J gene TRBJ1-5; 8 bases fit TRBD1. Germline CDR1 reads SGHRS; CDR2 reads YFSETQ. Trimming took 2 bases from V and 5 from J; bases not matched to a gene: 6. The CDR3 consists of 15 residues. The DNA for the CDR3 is TGCGCCAGCAGCTTAACCGCAGGGGGCGATCAGCCCCAGCATTTT. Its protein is CASSLTAGGDQPQHF.

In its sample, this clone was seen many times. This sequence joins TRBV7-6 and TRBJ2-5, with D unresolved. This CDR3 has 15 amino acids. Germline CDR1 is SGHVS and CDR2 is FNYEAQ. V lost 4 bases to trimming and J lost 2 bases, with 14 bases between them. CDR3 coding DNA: TGTGCCAGCAGCTCCCCGGTTGGGATTCAAGAGACCCAGTACTTC. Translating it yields CASSSPVGIQETQYF.

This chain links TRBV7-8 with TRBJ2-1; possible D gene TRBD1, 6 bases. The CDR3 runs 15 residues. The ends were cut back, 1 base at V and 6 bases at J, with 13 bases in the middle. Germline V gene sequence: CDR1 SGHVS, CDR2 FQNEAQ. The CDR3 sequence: CASSLDRVFTNEQFF. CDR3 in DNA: TGTGCCAGCAGCTTAGACAGGGTGTTTACCAATGAGCAGTTCTTC.

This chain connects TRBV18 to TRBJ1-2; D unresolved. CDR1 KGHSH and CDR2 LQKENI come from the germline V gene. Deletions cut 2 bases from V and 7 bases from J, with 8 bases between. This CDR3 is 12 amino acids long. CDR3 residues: CASSPGDGGYTF. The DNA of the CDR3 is TGTGCCAGCTCACCAGGGGATGGTGGCTACACCTTC.

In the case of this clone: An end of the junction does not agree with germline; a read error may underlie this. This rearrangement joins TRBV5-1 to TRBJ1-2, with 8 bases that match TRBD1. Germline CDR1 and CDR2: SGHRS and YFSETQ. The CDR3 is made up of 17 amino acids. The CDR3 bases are TGCGCCAGCAGCTCCCGGGACAGGATTGGATTTAACTATGGCTACATCTTC. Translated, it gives CASSSRDRIGFNYGYIF.

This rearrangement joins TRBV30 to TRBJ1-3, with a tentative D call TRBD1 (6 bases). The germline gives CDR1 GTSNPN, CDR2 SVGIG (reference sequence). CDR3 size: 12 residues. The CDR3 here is CALGQGSNTIYF. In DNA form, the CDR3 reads TGTGCGCTCGGGCAGGGGTCGAACACCATATATTTT.

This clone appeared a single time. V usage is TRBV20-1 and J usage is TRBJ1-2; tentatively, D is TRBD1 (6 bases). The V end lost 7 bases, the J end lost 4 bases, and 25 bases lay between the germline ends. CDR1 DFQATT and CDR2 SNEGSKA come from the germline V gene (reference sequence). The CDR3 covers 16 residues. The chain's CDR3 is CSVKRGKGRDFYGYTF. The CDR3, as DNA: TGCAGTGTTAAAAGGGGGAAAGGACGGGATTTCTATGGCTACACCTTC.

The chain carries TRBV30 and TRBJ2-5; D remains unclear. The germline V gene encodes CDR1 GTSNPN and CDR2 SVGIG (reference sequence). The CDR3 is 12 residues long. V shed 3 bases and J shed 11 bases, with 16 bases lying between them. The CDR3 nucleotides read TGTGCCTGGAGAGCCGGAGCGTATGGACAGTACTTC. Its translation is CAWRAGAYGQYF.

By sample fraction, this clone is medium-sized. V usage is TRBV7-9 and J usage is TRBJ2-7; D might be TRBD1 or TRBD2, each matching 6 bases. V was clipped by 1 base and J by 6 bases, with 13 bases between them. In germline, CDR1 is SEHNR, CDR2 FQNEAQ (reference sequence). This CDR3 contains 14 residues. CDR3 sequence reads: CASSLDTGAGEQYF. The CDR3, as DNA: TGTGCCAGCAGCTTAGATACGGGGGCAGGCGAGCAGTACTTC.